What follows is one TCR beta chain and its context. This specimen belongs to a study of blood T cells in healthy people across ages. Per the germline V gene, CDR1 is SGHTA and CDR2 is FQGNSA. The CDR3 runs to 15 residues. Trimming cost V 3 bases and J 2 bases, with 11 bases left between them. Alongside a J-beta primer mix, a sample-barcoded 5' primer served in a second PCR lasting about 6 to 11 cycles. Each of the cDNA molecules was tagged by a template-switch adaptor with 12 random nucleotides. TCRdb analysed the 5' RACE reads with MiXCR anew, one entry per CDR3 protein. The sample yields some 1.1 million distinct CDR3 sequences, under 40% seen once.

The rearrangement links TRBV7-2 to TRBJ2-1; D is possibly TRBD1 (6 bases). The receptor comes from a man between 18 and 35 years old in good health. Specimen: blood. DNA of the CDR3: TGTGCCAGCAGCTTGCCATGGACAGCCTACAATGAGCAGTTCTTC. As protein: CASSLPWTAYNEQFF.